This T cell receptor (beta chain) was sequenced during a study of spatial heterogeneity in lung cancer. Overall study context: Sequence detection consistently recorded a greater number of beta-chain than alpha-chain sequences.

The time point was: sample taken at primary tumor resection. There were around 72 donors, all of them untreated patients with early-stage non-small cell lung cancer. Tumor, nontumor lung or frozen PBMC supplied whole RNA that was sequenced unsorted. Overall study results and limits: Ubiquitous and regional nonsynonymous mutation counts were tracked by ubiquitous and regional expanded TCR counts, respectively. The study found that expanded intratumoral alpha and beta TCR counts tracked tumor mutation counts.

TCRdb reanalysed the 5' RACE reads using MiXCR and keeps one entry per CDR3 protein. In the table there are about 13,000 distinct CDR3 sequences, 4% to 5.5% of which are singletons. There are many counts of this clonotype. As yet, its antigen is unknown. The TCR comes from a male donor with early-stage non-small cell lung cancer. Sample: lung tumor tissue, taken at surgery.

CDR3 nucleotide sequence: TGTGCCAGCAGCTTAGAACCGGGGAACACCGGGGAGCTGTTTTTT. The encoded protein is CASSLEPGNTGELFF. V and J are TRBV7-2 and TRBJ2-2; D is unclear. Germline V gives CDR1 SGHTA, CDR2 FQGNSA. There are 15 residues in the CDR3. The V and J ends lost 1 base and 1 base respectively, with 7 bases between them.